The entry below gives a single TCR beta chain sequence along with its context. The antigen is undetermined. The V gene lost 8 bases and the J gene lost 0 bases, with 14 bases spanning the gap. Germline CDR1 and CDR2: SGHTA and FQGNSA. This CDR3 has 15 residues. The sample belongs to a study of OX40 agonist ivuxolimab in advanced cancers. At the level of the study: Patients were treated with ivuxolimab, an agonistic anti-OX40 (CD134) antibody.

Study-level points and caveats: No antigen was identified for the clonally expanded peripheral T cells. At 0.1 to 3.0 mg/kg and by week 6, CD4+ and CD8+ T cells in the blood had expanded clonally.

Excluded were patients having autoimmune disease history or systemic immunosuppression. Using immunoSEQ multiplex PCR, the repertoire was profiled, and TCRdb retains in-frame clones only, with some absent. Of over 60,000 clones in the sample, less than 90% are singletons; the top ten hold roughly 0.7%. The chain links TRBV7-2 to TRBJ1-3; D is undetermined. Sequencing used CD4+ or CD8+ T cells sorted from blood, obtained in a trial of the OX40 agonist ivuxolimab. The TCR was taken from an adult with an advanced solid tumor such as melanoma, head and neck, liver or kidney cancer. DNA of the CDR3: TGTGCCAGCGCCCGGAAGGGCGTCTCTGGAAACACCATATATTTT. Translated, it gives CASARKGVSGNTIYF. The variable domain in full, completed from reference TRBV7-2 and TRBJ1-3, reads GAGVSQSPSNKVTEKGKDVELRCDPISGHTALYWYRQSLGQGLEFLIYFQGNSAPDKSGLPSDRFSAERTGGSVSTLTIQRTQQEDSAVYLCASARKGVSGNTIYFGEGSWLTVV.